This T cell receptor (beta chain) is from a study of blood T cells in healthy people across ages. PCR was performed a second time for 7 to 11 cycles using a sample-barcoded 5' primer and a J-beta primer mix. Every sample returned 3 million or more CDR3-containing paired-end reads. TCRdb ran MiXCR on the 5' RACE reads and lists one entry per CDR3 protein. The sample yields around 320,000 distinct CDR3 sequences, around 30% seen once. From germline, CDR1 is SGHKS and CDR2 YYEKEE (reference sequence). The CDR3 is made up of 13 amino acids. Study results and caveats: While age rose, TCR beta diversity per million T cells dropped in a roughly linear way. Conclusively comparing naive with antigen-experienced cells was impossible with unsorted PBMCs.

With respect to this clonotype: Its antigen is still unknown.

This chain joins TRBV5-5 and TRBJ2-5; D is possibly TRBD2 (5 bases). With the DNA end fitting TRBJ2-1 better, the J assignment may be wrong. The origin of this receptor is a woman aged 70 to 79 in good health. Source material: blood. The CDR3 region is CASSRPGKDEQFF. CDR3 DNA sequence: TGTGCCAGCAGCAGACCGGGAAAGGATGAGCAGTTCTTC.